The 30 T cell receptor beta chains below come from one sample, sequenced in a study of CD8+ T cells in alopecia areata. In each case, RNA was isolated and then reverse transcribed into cDNA as the sequencing template. Using immunoSEQ multiplex PCR, the repertoire was profiled, and TCRdb retains in-frame clones only, with some absent. Here the sample spans 120,000 to 150,000 clones, around 47% being singletons. Material: CD4+ T cells sorted from blood. The receptor set was obtained from a human donor with alopecia areata.

This clone was counted a single time. The chain couples TRBV5-1 to TRBJ2-7, with 10 bases identical to TRBD2. The junction had 8 bases not matched to a gene; V was cut back by 2 bases and J by 6 bases. CDR1 SGHRS and CDR2 YFSETQ come from the germline V gene. This CDR3 region has 15 residues. This chain's CDR3 is CASSFGAGGPSEQYF. The CDR3, as DNA: TGCGCCAGCAGCTTCGGAGCGGGAGGGCCCTCCGAGCAGTACTTC. Full variable domain (missing parts from reference TRBV5-1 and TRBJ2-7): KAGVTQTPRYLIKTRGQQVTLSCSPISGHRSVSWYQQTPGQGLQFLFEYFSETQRNKGNFPGRFSGRQFSNSRSEMNVSTLELGDSALYLCASSFGAGGPSEQYFGPGTRLTVT.

The V and J genes are TRBV28 and TRBJ2-3; D is possibly TRBD2 (5 bases). The CDR3 spans 16 residues. Germline V lookup: CDR1 MDHEN, CDR2 SYDVKM. Trimming cost V 6 bases and J 1 base, with 17 bases left between them. The CDR3 DNA is TGTGCCAGCAGACCGATTGTGGGAGTAGGCACAGATACGCAGTATTTT. Residues: CASRPIVGVGTDTQYF.

This clone was observed a handful of times. This chain connects TRBV25-1 to TRBJ1-5; D gene unclear. The germline V and J ends were trimmed by 3 bases and 6 bases, with 9 bases remaining between them. Germline loops: CDR1 MGHDK, CDR2 SYGVNS. The CDR3 extends over 13 amino acids. CDR3 nucleotide sequence: TGTGCCAGCAGTGAGTGGGTTGGTCAGCCCCAGCATTTT. Encoded protein: CASSEWVGQPQHF.

The chain couples TRBV9 to TRBJ2-2; TRBD1 matches at 7 bases. CDR3 size: 15 residues. The germline CDR1 and CDR2 sequences are SGDLS and YYNGEE. V lost 4 bases, J lost 4 bases, and 7 bases stayed unmatched. The CDR3 DNA sequence: TGTGCCAGCAGCCCCAGGGCAGGGGGCACCGGGGAGCTGTTTTTT. Translation gives CASSPRAGGTGELFF.

CDR3 bases: TGTGCCAGCAGTGGACAGGGGACGGGCAATCAGCCCCAGCATTTT. Translating it yields CASSGQGTGNQPQHF. J is TRBJ1-5 and V is TRBV2, with 8 nucleotides matching TRBD1. Germline V gene sequence: CDR1 SNHLY, CDR2 FYNNEI. The CDR3 spans 15 residues. Unmatched junction bases numbered 4, after V lost 4 bases and J lost 2 bases.

This clone was seen a few times. This CDR3 is CSDRAGVTDTQYF. For the CDR3, the DNA is TGCAGCGATAGAGCGGGAGTCACAGATACGCAGTATTTT. The rearrangement uses TRBV29-1 and TRBJ2-3; TRBD2 matches at 8 bases. V gave up 7 bases and J gave up 2 bases; unmatched junction bases: 5. Germline lookup yields CDR1 SQVTM and CDR2 ANQGSEA. The CDR3 is 13 residues long.

V is TRBV5-1 and J is TRBJ2-7; D is perhaps TRBD1 (6 bases). Trimming stripped 4 bases from V and 2 bases from J, with 13 bases between. Germline CDR1 and CDR2: SGHRS and YFSETQ. The CDR3 sequence is 14 residues long. The CDR3 nucleotides are TGCGCCAGCAGCCGGCAGGGGATTACCTACGAGCAGTACTTC. Encoded protein: CASSRQGITYEQYF.

This clone was detected a few times. The rearrangement joins TRBV30 to TRBJ2-6; D not certain. The germline V and J ends were trimmed by 0 bases and 0 bases, with 3 bases remaining between them. The CDR3 has 14 residues. The germline V gene has CDR1 GTSNPN and CDR2 SVGIG (reference sequence). The CDR3 protein is CAWSVASGANVLTF. CDR3 DNA sequence: TGTGCCTGGAGTGTCGCCTCTGGGGCCAACGTCCTGACTTTC.

The chain combines TRBV27 with TRBJ2-1, with a weak D call TRBD2 (6 bases). CDR1 and CDR2 from the germline V gene are MNHEY and SMNVEV (reference sequence). V shed 8 bases and J shed 5 bases, with 22 bases lying between them. This CDR3 has 16 residues. The CDR3 is CASGRLSSGLNNEQFF. The DNA for the CDR3 is TGTGCCAGCGGCCGACTTTCCAGCGGGCTCAACAATGAGCAGTTCTTC.

The chain combines TRBV5-1 with TRBJ1-2; the D gene is possibly TRBD1 (5 bases). This CDR3 has 16 residues. Germline loops: CDR1 SGHRS, CDR2 YFSETQ. The germline V and J ends were trimmed by 0 bases and 2 bases, with 14 bases remaining between them. Here the CDR3 DNA reads TGCGCCAGCAGCTTGGTGGAGGGACTGACAAACTATGGCTACACCTTC. Its translation is CASSLVEGLTNYGYTF.

The V gene is TRBV2, the J gene TRBJ2-1; 11 bases map to TRBD2. V trimming: 3 bases; J trimming: 3 bases; junction bases outside the gene matches: 4. CDR3 length: 16 residues. Looked up from germline, CDR1 is SNHLY and CDR2 is FYNNEI. CDR3 sequence reads: CASSDLGLADYNEQFF. DNA for the CDR3: TGTGCCAGCAGTGACTTGGGACTAGCGGACTACAATGAGCAGTTCTTC.

The chain links TRBV6-6 to TRBJ2-2; no clear D gene. This CDR3 has 16 residues. The germline CDR1 and CDR2 sequences are MNHNY and SVGAGI (reference sequence). V lost 3 bases, J lost 0 bases, and 11 bases lay in between. Written as DNA, the CDR3 is TGTGCCAGCAGTTATCTAAGGGCGACGAACACCGGGGAGCTGTTTTTT. It codes for CASSYLRATNTGELFF.

This clone was seen only a few times. The CDR3 region has the DNA TGCAGCGTTGAAATTGAGACCCAGTACTTC. As protein: CSVEIETQYF. The V and J genes are TRBV29-1 and TRBJ2-5; D uncertain. Germline values: CDR1 SQVTM, CDR2 ANQGSEA. The CDR3 is made up of 10 amino acids. V was pared by 2 bases and J by 5 bases, with 3 bases between.

The chain couples TRBV29-1 to TRBJ2-1, with D possibly TRBD2 on 9 matching bases. V was trimmed by 7 bases and J by 2 bases, leaving 33 bases between them. The CDR3 is made up of 20 amino acids. Per the germline V gene, CDR1 is SQVTM and CDR2 is ANQGSEA. The CDR3 sequence: CSGSSRARGRLAGAYNEQFF. DNA of the CDR3: TGCAGCGGATCATCCCGGGCCAGGGGGCGGTTAGCGGGAGCCTACAATGAGCAGTTCTTC.

The J gene is TRBJ1-5, the V gene TRBV2, with 8 nucleotides matching TRBD1. This CDR3 contains 13 residues. Germline V gene data show CDR1 as SNHLY and CDR2 as FYNNEI. V shed 10 bases, J shed 2 bases, and the junction held 4 bases outside the gene matches. This chain's CDR3 is CATTDRGNQPQHF. The CDR3 DNA reads as TGTGCCACTACGGACAGGGGCAATCAGCCCCAGCATTTT.

The chain carries TRBV11-2 and TRBJ2-3, with 8 bases identical to TRBD2. Germline-derived CDR1 and CDR2 are SGHAT and FQNNGV. The ends lost 1 base at V and 8 bases at J; junction bases unmatched: 11. CDR3 length: 16 amino acids. The CDR3 sequence: CASSLGSGIRRGTQYF. The CDR3 DNA sequence: TGTGCCAGCAGCTTAGGTAGCGGGATCAGGCGGGGTACGCAGTATTTT.

The rearrangement links TRBV9 to TRBJ2-5, with D perhaps TRBD1 or TRBD2 (5 bases each). The CDR3 totals 15 residues. Trimming stripped 0 bases from V and 6 bases from J, with 15 bases between. Germline V gene sequence: CDR1 SGDLS, CDR2 YYNGEE. CDR3 nucleotide sequence: TGTGCCAGCAGCGTAGGAGGGGCAGGGTCACAGACCCAGTACTTC. Translated: CASSVGGAGSQTQYF. The full variable domain, its missing parts supplied by reference TRBV9 and TRBJ2-5, is DSGVTQTPKHLITATGQRVTLRCSPRSGDLSVYWYQQSLDQGLQFLIQYYNGEERAKGNILERFSAQQFPDLHSELNLSSLELGDSALYFCASSVGGAGSQTQYFGPGTRLLVL.

This clone has only a few counts. The rearrangement links TRBV4-1 to TRBJ1-5, with 10 bases matching TRBD1. The germline CDR1 and CDR2 sequences are MGHRA and YSYEKL. CDR3 length: 17 residues. V was pared by 1 base and J by 5 bases, with 8 bases of the junction left unmatched. The CDR3 loop is CASSQAGDRGSDQPQHF. CDR3 nucleotides: TGCGCCAGCAGCCAAGCAGGGGACAGGGGCTCAGATCAGCCCCAGCATTTT.

J is TRBJ2-3 and V is TRBV27, with 8 bases that match TRBD1. CDR1 and CDR2 from the germline V gene are MNHEY and SMNVEV (reference sequence). V lost 7 bases to trimming and J lost 2 bases; unmatched junction nucleotides: 5. The CDR3 length is 14 residues. CDR3 residues: CASNGQGDTDTQYF. In nucleotides, the CDR3 is TGTGCCAGCAACGGACAGGGAGACACAGATACGCAGTATTTT.

This clone has only a few counts. This sequence joins TRBV5-6 and TRBJ2-1; D might be TRBD1 (5 bases). The CDR3 has 16 amino acids. The germline CDR1 and CDR2 sequences are SGHDT and YYEEEE. Trimming removed 5 bases from V and 6 bases from J, with 21 bases in between. Here the CDR3 DNA reads TGTGCCAGCAGACGGACCTACGAATCTAGGGGCAATGAGCAGTTCTTC. Its protein is CASRRTYESRGNEQFF.

The rearrangement joins TRBV5-1 to TRBJ2-3, with D perhaps matching TRBD1 or TRBD2 (5 bases each). V shed 2 bases and J shed 6 bases, with 13 bases lying between them. This CDR3 is 14 amino acids long. Germline V gives CDR1 SGHRS, CDR2 YFSETQ. CDR3 sequence reads: CASSLGQGADTQYF. CDR3 coding DNA: TGCGCCAGCAGCTTAGGGCAGGGAGCGGATACGCAGTATTTT.

There are a few counts of this clone. The CDR3 coding sequence is TGTGCCAGCAGTTTAACCAGAGACGGCGAGCAGTACTTC. It encodes CASSLTRDGEQYF. J is TRBJ2-7 and V is TRBV28; no clear D gene. CDR1 is MDHEN and CDR2 is SYDVKM in the germline V gene. The CDR3 consists of 13 residues. V was shortened by 2 bases and J by 6 bases, with 11 bases between the two germline ends. Supplemented by reference TRBV28 and TRBJ2-7, the full variable domain reads DVKVTQSSRYLVKRTGEKVFLECVQDMDHENMFWYRQDPGLGLRLIYFSYDVKMKEKGDIPEGYSVSREKKERFSLILESASTNQTSMYLCASSLTRDGEQYFGPGTRLTVT.

The chain combines TRBV7-3 with TRBJ2-1; possibly TRBD2 for D (5 bases). Trimming cost V 4 bases and J 8 bases, with 15 bases left between them. This CDR3 is 14 amino acids long. Per the germline V gene, CDR1 is SGHTA and CDR2 is FQGTGA. CDR3 coding DNA: TGTGCCAGCAGCTCCTCTAATTGGCGGGATGAGCAGTTCTTC. Amino acids: CASSSSNWRDEQFF.

The count of this clone is one. The chain combines TRBV6-5 with TRBJ2-7, with 9 bases aligning to TRBD1. J was trimmed by 3 bases and V by 9 bases; bases with no gene match: 9. The CDR3 extends over 14 amino acids. The germline V gene encodes CDR1 MNHEY and CDR2 SVGAGI. DNA for the CDR3: TGTGCCAGTAAATTGGACAGGGGAAGCTACGAGCAGTACTTC. Protein product: CASKLDRGSYEQYF.

The V gene is TRBV30, the J gene TRBJ2-2; TRBD2 matches 8 bases. V lost 3 bases to trimming and J lost 6 bases; unmatched junction nucleotides: 6. Germline V gene lookup returns CDR1 GTSNPN and CDR2 SVGIG (reference sequence). The CDR3 contains 14 residues. The chain's CDR3 is CAWSSGGLPGELFF. For the CDR3, the DNA is TGTGCCTGGAGCTCGGGAGGGCTTCCCGGGGAGCTGTTTTTT.

This clone was counted a few times. V gene TRBV4-1 combines with J gene TRBJ1-2; D is unresolved. Deletions cut 0 bases from V and 4 bases from J, with 12 bases between. The CDR3 is made up of 15 amino acids. Germline lookup yields CDR1 MGHRA and CDR2 YSYEKL. The CDR3 region is CASSQDLGRTYGYTF. In DNA, the CDR3 is TGCGCCAGCAGCCAAGATCTCGGCAGGACCTATGGCTACACCTTC.

This chain uses TRBV23-1 with TRBJ1-2; unclear D gene. TRBV23-1 is annotated as an ORF whose role is uncertain. Trimming stripped 6 bases from V and 1 base from J, with 12 bases between. The CDR3 is made up of 14 amino acids. Written as DNA, the CDR3 is TGCGCCAGCAGCTACCTCTTCCATAACTATGGCTACACCTTC. Translating gives CASSYLFHNYGYTF.

The gene calls are TRBV7-3 and TRBJ2-3, with 9 bases identical to TRBD2. CDR1 and CDR2 from the germline V gene are SGHTA and FQGTGA. CDR3 length: 15 residues. Trimming removed 8 bases from V and 3 bases from J; junction bases left unmatched: 9. CDR3 amino acids: CASGPGLAGTDTQYF. In DNA form, the CDR3 reads TGTGCCAGCGGTCCGGGACTAGCTGGAACAGATACGCAGTATTTT.

V usage is TRBV30 and J usage is TRBJ2-1; no reliable D call. This CDR3 has 14 residues. The germline V gene encodes CDR1 GTSNPN and CDR2 SVGIG (reference sequence). The V end lost 3 bases, the J end lost 3 bases, and 12 bases lay between the germline ends. In DNA form, the CDR3 reads TGTGCCTGGAGACCCCCCCGGATCTACAATGAGCAGTTCTTC. Translating it yields CAWRPPRIYNEQFF.

The CDR3 DNA reads TGTGCCAGCAGCCGCGGCGGACAGGGGAGCGAGCAGTACTTC. Protein: CASSRGGQGSEQYF. The V gene is TRBV7-3, the J gene TRBJ2-7; TRBD1 matches 9 bases. The CDR3 loop spans 14 amino acids. CDR1 and CDR2 from the germline V gene are SGHTA and FQGTGA. Unmatched junction bases numbered 8, after V lost 5 bases and J lost 6 bases.